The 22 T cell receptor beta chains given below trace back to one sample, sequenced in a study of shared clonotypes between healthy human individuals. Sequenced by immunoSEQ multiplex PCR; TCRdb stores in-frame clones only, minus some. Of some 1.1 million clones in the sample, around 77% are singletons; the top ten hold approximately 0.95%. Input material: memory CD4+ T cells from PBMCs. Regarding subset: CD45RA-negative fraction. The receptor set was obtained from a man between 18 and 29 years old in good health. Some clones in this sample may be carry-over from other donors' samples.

The CDR3 region is CASSFTTGNSPNEQFF. CDR3 sequence (DNA): TGTGCCAGCAGCTTCACGACAGGGAATAGCCCCAATGAGCAGTTCTTC. V gene TRBV27 combines with J gene TRBJ2-1; 7 positions match TRBD1. Per germline, CDR1 MNHEY and CDR2 SMNVEV (reference sequence). With 6 bases clipped from V and 6 bases from J, the junction kept 14 bases outside the gene matches. CDR3 length equals 16 residues.

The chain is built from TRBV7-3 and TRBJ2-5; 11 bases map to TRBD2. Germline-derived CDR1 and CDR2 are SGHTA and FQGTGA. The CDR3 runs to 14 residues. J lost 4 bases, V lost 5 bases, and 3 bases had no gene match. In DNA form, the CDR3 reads TGTGCCAGCAGCCAAGGACTAGCGGGAGAGACCCAGTACTTC. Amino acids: CASSQGLAGETQYF.

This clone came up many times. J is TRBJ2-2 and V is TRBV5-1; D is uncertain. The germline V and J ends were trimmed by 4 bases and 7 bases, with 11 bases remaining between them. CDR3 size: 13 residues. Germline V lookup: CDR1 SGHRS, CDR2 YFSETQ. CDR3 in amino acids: CASSPIPGGELFF. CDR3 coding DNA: TGCGCCAGCAGCCCGATTCCCGGCGGGGAGCTGTTTTTT.

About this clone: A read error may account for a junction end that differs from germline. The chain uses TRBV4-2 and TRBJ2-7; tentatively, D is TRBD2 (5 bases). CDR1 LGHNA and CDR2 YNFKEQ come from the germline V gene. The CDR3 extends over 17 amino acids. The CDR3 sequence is CASIQDYPPAESYEQYF. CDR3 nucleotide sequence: TGTGCCAGCATCCAAGATTACCCCCCAGCGGAATCCTACGAGCAGTACTTC.

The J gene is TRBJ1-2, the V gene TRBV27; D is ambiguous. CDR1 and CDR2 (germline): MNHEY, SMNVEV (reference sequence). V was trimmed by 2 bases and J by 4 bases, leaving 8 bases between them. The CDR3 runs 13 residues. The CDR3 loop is CASSLRAGYGYTF. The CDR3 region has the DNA TGTGCCAGCAGTTTAAGGGCAGGCTATGGCTACACCTTC.

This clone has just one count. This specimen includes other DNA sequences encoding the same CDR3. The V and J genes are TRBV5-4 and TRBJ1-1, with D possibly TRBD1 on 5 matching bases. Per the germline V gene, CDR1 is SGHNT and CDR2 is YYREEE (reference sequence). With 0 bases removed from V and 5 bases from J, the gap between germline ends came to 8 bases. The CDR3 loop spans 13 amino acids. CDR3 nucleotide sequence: TGTGCCAGCAGCTTGGGTAGGGGTACTGAAGCTTTCTTT. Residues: CASSLGRGTEAFF. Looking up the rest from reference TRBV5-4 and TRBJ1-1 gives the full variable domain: ETGVTQSPTHLIKTRGQQVTLRCSSQSGHNTVSWYQQALGQGPQFIFQYYREEENGRGNFPPRFSGLQFPNYSSELNVNALELDDSALYLCASSLGRGTEAFFGQGTRLTVV.

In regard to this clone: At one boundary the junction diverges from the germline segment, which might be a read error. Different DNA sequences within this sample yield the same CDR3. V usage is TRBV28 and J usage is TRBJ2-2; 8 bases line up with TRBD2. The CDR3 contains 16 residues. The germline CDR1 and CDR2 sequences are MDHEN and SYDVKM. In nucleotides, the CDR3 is TGTGCCAGCAGTTTAGGAGAGTTTCGGGATAGCGGGGAGCTGTTCTTT. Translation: CASSLGEFRDSGELFF. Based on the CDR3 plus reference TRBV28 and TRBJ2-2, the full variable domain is DVKVTQSSRYLVKRTGEKVFLECVQDMDHENMFWYRQDPGLGLRLIYFSYDVKMKEKGDIPEGYSVSREKKERFSLILESASTNQTSMYLCASSLGEFRDSGELFFGEGSRLTVL.

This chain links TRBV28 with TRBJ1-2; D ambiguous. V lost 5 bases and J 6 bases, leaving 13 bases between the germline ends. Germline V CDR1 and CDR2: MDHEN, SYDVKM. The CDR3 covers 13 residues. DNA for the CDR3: TGTGCCAGCAGTCAGCAACTCGTCGATGGCTACACCTTC. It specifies CASSQQLVDGYTF.

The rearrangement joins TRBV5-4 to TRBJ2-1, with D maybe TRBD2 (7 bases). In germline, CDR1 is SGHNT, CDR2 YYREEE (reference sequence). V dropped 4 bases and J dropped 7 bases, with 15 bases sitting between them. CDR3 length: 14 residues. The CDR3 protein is CASSVNREGNEQFF. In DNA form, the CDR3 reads TGTGCCAGCAGCGTTAACAGGGAGGGAAATGAGCAGTTCTTC.

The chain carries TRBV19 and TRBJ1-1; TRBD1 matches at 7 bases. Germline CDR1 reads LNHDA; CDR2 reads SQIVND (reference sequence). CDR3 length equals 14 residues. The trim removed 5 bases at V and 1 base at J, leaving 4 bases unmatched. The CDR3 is CASSQTGSNTEAFF. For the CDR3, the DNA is TGTGCCAGTAGTCAGACAGGGTCGAACACTGAAGCTTTCTTT.

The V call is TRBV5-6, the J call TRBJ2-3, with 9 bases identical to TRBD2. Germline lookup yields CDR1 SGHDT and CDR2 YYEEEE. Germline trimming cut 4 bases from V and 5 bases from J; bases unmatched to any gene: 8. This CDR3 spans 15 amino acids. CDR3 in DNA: TGTGCCAGCAGCAAAGGACTAGCGTTGGTAGATACGCAGTATTTT. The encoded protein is CASSKGLALVDTQYF.

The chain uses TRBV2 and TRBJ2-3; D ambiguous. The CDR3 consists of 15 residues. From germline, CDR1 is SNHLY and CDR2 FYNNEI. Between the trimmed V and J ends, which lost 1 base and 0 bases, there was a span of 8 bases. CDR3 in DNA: TGTGCCAGCAGTGAAGAGGCGGTTAGCACAGATACGCAGTATTTT. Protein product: CASSEEAVSTDTQYF.

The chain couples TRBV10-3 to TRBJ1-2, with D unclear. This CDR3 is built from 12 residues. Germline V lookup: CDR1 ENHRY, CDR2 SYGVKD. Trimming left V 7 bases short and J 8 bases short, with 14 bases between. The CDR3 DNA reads TGTGCCATCAAAGGCCAAGGGAGCGGCTACACCTTC. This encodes CAIKGQGSGYTF.

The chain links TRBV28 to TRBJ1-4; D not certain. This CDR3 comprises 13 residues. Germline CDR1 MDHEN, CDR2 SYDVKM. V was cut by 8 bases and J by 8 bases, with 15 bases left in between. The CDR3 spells CASGMAYEEKLFF. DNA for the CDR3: TGTGCCAGCGGGATGGCGTATGAGGAAAAACTGTTTTTT.

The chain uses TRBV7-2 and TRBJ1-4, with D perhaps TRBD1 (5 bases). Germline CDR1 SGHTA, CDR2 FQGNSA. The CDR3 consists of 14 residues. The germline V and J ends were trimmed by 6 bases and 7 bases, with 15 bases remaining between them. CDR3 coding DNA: TGTGCCAGCAGTCCGACAGTCGTACGTGAAAAACTGTTTTTT. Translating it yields CASSPTVVREKLFF.

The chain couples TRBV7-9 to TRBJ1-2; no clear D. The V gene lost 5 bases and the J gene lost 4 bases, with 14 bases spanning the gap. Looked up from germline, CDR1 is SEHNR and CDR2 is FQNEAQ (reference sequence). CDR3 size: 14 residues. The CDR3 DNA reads TGTGCCAGCAGCCTACAGAGTCTGTCCTATGGCTACACCTTC. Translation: CASSLQSLSYGYTF.

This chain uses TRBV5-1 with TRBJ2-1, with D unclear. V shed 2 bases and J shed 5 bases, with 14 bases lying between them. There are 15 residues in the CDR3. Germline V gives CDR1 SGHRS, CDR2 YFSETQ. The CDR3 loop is CASSFGYLTNNEQFF. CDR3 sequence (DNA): TGCGCCAGCAGCTTCGGCTACCTAACAAACAATGAGCAGTTCTTC.

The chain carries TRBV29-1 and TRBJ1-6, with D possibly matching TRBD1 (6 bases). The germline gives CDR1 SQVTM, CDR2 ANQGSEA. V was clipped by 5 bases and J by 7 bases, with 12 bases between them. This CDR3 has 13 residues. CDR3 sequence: CSVSQGGNSPLHF. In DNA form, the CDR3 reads TGCAGCGTTTCACAGGGTGGGAATTCACCCCTCCACTTT.

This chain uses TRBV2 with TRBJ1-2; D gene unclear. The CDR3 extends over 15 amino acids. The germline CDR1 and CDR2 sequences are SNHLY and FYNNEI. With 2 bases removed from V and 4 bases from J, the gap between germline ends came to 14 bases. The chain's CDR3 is CASSEMRAWVYGYTF. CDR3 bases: TGTGCCAGCAGTGAAATGAGGGCATGGGTCTATGGCTACACCTTC.

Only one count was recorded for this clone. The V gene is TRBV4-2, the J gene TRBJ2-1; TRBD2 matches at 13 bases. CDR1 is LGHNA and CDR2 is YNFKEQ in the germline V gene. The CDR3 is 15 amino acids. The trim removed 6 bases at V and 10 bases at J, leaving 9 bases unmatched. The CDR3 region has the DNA TGTGCCAGCAGTCAGACTAGCGGGAGGTTGGACGAGCAGTTCTTC. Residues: CASSQTSGRLDEQFF.

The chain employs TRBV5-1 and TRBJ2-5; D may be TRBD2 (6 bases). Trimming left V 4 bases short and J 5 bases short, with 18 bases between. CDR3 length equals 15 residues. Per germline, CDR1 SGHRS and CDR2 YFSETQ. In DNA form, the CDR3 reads TGCGCCAGCAGCACCGCCGCCGGGAGTAGCGAGACCCAGTACTTC. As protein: CASSTAAGSSETQYF. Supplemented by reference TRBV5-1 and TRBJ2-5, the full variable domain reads KAGVTQTPRYLIKTRGQQVTLSCSPISGHRSVSWYQQTPGQGLQFLFEYFSETQRNKGNFPGRFSGRQFSNSRSEMNVSTLELGDSALYLCASSTAAGSSETQYFGPGTRLLVL.

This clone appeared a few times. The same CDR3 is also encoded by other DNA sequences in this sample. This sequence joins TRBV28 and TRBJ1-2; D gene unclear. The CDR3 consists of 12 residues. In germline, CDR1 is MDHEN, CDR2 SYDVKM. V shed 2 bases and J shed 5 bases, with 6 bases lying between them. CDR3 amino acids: CASSLRLYGYTF. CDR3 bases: TGTGCCAGCAGTTTACGGTTGTATGGCTACACCTTC.